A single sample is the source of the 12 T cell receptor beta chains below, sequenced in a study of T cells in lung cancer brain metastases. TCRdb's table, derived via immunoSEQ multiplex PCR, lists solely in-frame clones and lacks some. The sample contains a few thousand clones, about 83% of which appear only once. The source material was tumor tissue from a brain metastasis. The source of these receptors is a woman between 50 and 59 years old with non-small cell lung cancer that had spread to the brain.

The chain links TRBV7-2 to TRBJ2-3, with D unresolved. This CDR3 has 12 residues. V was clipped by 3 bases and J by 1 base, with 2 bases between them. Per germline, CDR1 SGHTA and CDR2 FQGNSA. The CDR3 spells CASSLGTDTQYF. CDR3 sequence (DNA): TGTGCCAGCAGCTTGGGCACAGATACGCAGTATTTT.

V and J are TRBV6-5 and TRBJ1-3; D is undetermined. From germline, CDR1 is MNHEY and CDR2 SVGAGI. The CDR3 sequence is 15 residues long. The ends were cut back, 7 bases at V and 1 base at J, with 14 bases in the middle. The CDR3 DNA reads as TGTGCCAGCACGAGTTTGCGGAGGTCTGGAAACACCATATATTTT. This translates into CASTSLRRSGNTIYF.

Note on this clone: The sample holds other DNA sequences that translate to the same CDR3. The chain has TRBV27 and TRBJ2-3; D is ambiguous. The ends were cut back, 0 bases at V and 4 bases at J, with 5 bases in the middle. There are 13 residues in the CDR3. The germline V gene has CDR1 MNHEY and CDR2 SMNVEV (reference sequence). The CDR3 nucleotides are TGTGCCAGCAGTTTATCGAGGCCAGATACGCAGTATTTT. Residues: CASSLSRPDTQYF.

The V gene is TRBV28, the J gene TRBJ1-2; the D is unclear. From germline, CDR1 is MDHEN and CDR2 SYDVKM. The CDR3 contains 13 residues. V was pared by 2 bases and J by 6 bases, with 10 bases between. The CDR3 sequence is CASSLSPEHGYTF. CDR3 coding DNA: TGTGCCAGCAGTTTAAGTCCCGAACATGGCTACACCTTC.

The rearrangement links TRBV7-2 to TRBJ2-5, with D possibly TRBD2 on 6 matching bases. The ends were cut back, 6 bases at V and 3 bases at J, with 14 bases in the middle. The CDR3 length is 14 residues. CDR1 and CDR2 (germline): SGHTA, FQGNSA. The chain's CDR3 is CASRPGRGEETQYF. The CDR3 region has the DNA TGTGCCAGCAGGCCCGGGCGGGGCGAAGAGACCCAGTACTTC. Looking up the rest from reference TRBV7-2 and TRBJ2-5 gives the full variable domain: GAGVSQSPSNKVTEKGKDVELRCDPISGHTALYWYRQSLGQGLEFLIYFQGNSAPDKSGLPSDRFSAERTGGSVSTLTIQRTQQEDSAVYLCASRPGRGEETQYFGPGTRLLVL.

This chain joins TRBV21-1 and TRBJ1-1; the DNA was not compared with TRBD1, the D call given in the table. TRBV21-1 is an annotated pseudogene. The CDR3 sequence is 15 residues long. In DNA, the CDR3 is TGTGCCAGCAGCGCCCGGGACAGGGGGCGGACTGAAGCTTTCTTT. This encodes CASSARDRGRTEAFF.

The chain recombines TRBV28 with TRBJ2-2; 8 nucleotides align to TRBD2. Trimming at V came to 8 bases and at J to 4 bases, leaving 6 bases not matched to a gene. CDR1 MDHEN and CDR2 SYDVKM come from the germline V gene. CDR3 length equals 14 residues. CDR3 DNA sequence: TGTGCCAGCCACCATAGCGGGACCACCGGGGAGCTGTTTTTT. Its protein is CASHHSGTTGELFF.

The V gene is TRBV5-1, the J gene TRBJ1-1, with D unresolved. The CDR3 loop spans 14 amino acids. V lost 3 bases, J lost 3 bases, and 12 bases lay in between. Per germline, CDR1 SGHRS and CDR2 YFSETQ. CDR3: CASSSLTGYTEAFF. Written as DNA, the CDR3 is TGCGCCAGCAGCTCCTTAACCGGTTACACTGAAGCTTTCTTT.

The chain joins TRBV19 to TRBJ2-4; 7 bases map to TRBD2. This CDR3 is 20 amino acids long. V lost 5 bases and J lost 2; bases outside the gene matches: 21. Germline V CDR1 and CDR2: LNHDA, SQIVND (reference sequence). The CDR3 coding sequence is TGTGCCAGTAGTTTCAGTCTGGCTAGCGGCTGGGTGGGGTCCAAAAACATTCAGTACTTC. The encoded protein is CASSFSLASGWVGSKNIQYF.

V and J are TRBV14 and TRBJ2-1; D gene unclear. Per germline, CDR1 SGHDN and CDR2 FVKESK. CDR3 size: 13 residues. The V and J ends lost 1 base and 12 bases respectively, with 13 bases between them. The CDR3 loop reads CASSQVKGPGQFF. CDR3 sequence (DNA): TGTGCCAGCAGCCAAGTAAAAGGGCCCGGGCAGTTCTTC.

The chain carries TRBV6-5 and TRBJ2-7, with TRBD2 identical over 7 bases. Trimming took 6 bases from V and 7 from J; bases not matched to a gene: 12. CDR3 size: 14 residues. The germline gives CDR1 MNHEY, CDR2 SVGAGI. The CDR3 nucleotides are TGTGCCAGCAGCTACCCCGGGGCGCGGGGGGAGCAGTACTTC. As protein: CASSYPGARGEQYF.

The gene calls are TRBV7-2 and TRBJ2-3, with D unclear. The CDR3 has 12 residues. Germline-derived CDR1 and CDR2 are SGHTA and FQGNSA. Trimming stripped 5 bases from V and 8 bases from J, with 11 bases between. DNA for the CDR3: TGTGCCAGCAGCCCCACCAGGTCTACGCAGTATTTT. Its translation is CASSPTRSTQYF.